These 13 T cell receptor beta chains were sequenced from one sample in a study of CD8 T cells in ankylosing spondylitis. MiXCR was run by TCRdb on the 5' RACE reads, yielding one entry per CDR3 protein. The table lists 200,000 to 250,000 distinct CDR3 sequences, over 9.5% of them singletons. Sequenced: blood, either unsorted or a sorted T cell fraction (not recorded which). These receptor sequences come from a male donor with ankylosing spondylitis or in good health (not recorded which).

This clonotype was counted at least ten times. The J gene is TRBJ2-7, the V gene TRBV7-2; D is possibly TRBD2 (6 bases). Trimming cost V 5 bases and J 2 bases, with 13 bases left between them. Germline V gene lookup returns CDR1 SGHTA and CDR2 FQGNSA. The CDR3 length is 14 residues. CDR3 residues: CASSPPGGTYEQYF. CDR3 DNA: TGTGCCAGCAGCCCCCCCGGCGGGACCTACGAGCAGTACTTC.

This clonotype has ten or more counts. The chain couples TRBV12-3 or TRBV12-4 to TRBJ2-2; weak D call: TRBD1 (5 bases). The CDR3 loop spans 14 amino acids. V was pared by 5 bases and J by 3 bases, with 10 bases between. CDR3 sequence: CASSPDRYTGELFF. The CDR3 coding sequence is TGTGCCAGCAGTCCCGACAGATACACCGGGGAGCTGTTTTTT.

Comments on this clonotype: A much larger clone differs by one base, so this may be a read error. Since no conserved phenylalanine or tryptophan closes the CDR3, a read error is the likely cause. The chain is built from TRBV12-3 or TRBV12-4 and TRBJ2-3; weak D call: TRBD2 (6 bases). This CDR3 spans 13 amino acids. V lost 6 bases to trimming and J lost 4 bases, with 11 bases between them. The CDR3 bases are TGTGCCAGCAGCCTGACTAGTTCAGATACGCAGTATTTA. As protein: CASSLTSSDTQYL.

In DNA form, the CDR3 reads TGCAGTGCTAGAGTTGGGACAGACAGTCAGCCCCAGCATTTT. Its protein product is CSARVGTDSQPQHF. This chain joins TRBV20-1 and TRBJ1-5; 7 bases are a match to TRBD1. V lost 1 base to trimming and J lost 6 bases; unmatched junction nucleotides: 6. The CDR3 is made up of 14 amino acids. Looked up from germline, CDR1 is DFQATT and CDR2 is SNEGSKA (reference sequence).

In this sample, this clonotype turned up many times. The V and J genes are TRBV6-5 and TRBJ1-3; D might be TRBD1 (5 bases). Germline V CDR1 and CDR2: MNHEY, SVGAGI. V lost 5 bases and J 0 bases, leaving 11 bases between the germline ends. The CDR3 has 15 residues. CDR3 in amino acids: CASSKGRDSGNTIYF. The CDR3 DNA sequence: TGTGCCAGCAGTAAGGGACGGGACTCTGGAAACACCATATATTTT.

V and J are TRBV10-1 and TRBJ2-3; 14 bases agree with TRBD2. The CDR3 runs to 17 residues. The V segment lost 3 bases and the J segment 5 bases; nucleotides outside the gene matches: 7. Germline CDR1 WNHNN, CDR2 SYGVQD (reference sequence). CDR3 nucleotides: TGCGCCAGCAGTGACCGGACTAGCGGGGGGAGGTTAGATACGCAGTATTTT. Translated: CASSDRTSGGRLDTQYF.

This clonotype was picked up many times. The rearrangement joins TRBV5-4 to TRBJ2-2, with 10 bases fitting TRBD2. The CDR3 totals 15 residues. Trimming took 4 bases from V and 4 from J; bases not matched to a gene: 4. The V gene's germline CDR1 is SGHNT and CDR2 YYREEE (reference sequence). The CDR3 sequence: CASSESGRVTGELFF. The CDR3 bases are TGTGCCAGCAGCGAGAGCGGGAGGGTCACCGGGGAGCTGTTTTTT.

The chain joins TRBV6-5 to TRBJ2-2, with a weak D call TRBD1 (6 bases). The CDR3 spans 14 residues. Germline CDR1 MNHEY, CDR2 SVGAGI. Trimming stripped 2 bases from V and 5 bases from J, with 9 bases between. The DNA for the CDR3 is TGTGCCAGCAGTTACCGACAGGCTACCGGGGAGCTGTTTTTT. Protein product: CASSYRQATGELFF.

This clonotype came up many times. The chain uses TRBV20-1 and TRBJ2-1; 13 nucleotides line up with TRBD2. The J segment lost 8 bases and the V segment lost 5 bases, leaving 9 bases of the junction unmatched. Germline CDR1 and CDR2: DFQATT and SNEGSKA (reference sequence). This CDR3 is built from 15 residues. CDR3: CSAGGRTSGSYEQFF. The CDR3 nucleotides are TGCAGTGCTGGAGGGCGGACTAGCGGGAGTTATGAGCAGTTCTTC.

This clonotype turned up a few times. The chain employs TRBV7-2 and TRBJ1-1; weak D call: TRBD1 (5 bases). The germline V gene has CDR1 SGHTA and CDR2 FQGNSA. This CDR3 is 14 amino acids long. The germline V and J ends were trimmed by 5 bases and 3 bases, with 13 bases remaining between them. The CDR3, as DNA: TGTGCCAGCAGCACCCGGGAGGGGTACACTGAAGCTTTCTTT. Translating it yields CASSTREGYTEAFF.

J is TRBJ1-1 and V is TRBV3-1; 8 bases agree with TRBD1. The CDR3 spans 16 residues. The germline V gene encodes CDR1 LGHDT and CDR2 YNNKEL (reference sequence). J gave up 4 bases and V 6 bases, and 13 bases lay outside the gene matches. Here the CDR3 reads CASRPTTTGAGTEAFF. The CDR3 DNA follows: TGTGCCAGCAGACCCACTACGACAGGGGCAGGCACTGAAGCTTTCTTT. Full variable domain (rest looked up from reference TRBV3-1 and TRBJ1-1): DTAVSQTPKYLVTQMGNDKSIKCEQNLGHDTMYWYKQDSKKFLKIMFSYNNKELIINETVPNRFSPKSPDKAHLNLHINSLELGDSAVYFCASRPTTTGAGTEAFFGQGTRLTVV.

This clonotype was counted at least ten times. The V gene is TRBV6-1, the J gene TRBJ1-6, with a possible D match to TRBD1 (5 bases). Germline V CDR1 and CDR2: MNHNS, SASEGT. The CDR3 covers 13 residues. Trimming shortened V by 6 bases and J by 8 bases, and 11 bases separated the two germline ends. The CDR3 spells CASRSRGYSPLHF. For the CDR3, the DNA is TGTGCCAGCAGGAGTCGGGGGTATTCACCCCTCCACTTT.

V usage is TRBV7-2 and J usage is TRBJ2-1; no clear D. This CDR3 has 12 amino acids. Germline CDR1 and CDR2: SGHTA and FQGNSA. The V end was cut by 6 bases, the J end by 8 bases, with 11 bases between. CDR3 protein: CASRLPLYEQFF. CDR3 DNA: TGTGCCAGCAGATTGCCATTATATGAGCAGTTCTTC.